The 13 T cell receptor beta chains below were found in one sample sequenced in a study of blood T cell repertoires in COVID-19. Sequencing used immunoSEQ multiplex PCR; TCRdb keeps in-frame clones, though not all of them. The table includes some 80,000 clones, roughly 90% detected once. The source material was peripheral blood. These receptor sequences come from a man aged 45-65 years with COVID-19, enrolled during active disease.

The chain joins TRBV18 to TRBJ1-1, with TRBD1 matching 11 bases. V trimming: 3 bases; J trimming: 8 bases; junction bases outside the gene matches: 2. This CDR3 comprises 13 residues. Germline lookup yields CDR1 KGHSH and CDR2 LQKENI. The DNA for the CDR3 is TGTGCCAGCTCACCGTGGGACAGGGGGGAAGCTTTCTTT. This encodes CASSPWDRGEAFF.

The chain recombines TRBV11-2 with TRBJ1-1; TRBD1 might be the D (5 bases). Trimming stripped 5 bases from V and 0 bases from J, with 7 bases between. CDR1 is SGHAT and CDR2 is FQNNGV in the germline V gene. The CDR3 sequence is 13 residues long. The CDR3: CASSLRVNTEAFF. Written as DNA, the CDR3 is TGTGCCAGCAGCCTCAGGGTGAACACTGAAGCTTTCTTT. Filled out from reference TRBV11-2 and TRBJ1-1, the complete variable domain reads EAGVAQSPRYKIIEKRQSVAFWCNPISGHATLYWYQQILGQGPKLLIQFQNNGVVDDSQLPKDRFSAERLKGVDSTLKIQPAKLEDSAVYLCASSLRVNTEAFFGQGTRLTVV.

This chain connects TRBV5-1 to TRBJ2-3; 8 bases are a match to TRBD2. There are 14 residues in the CDR3. The V segment lost 0 bases and the J segment 5 bases; nucleotides outside the gene matches: 2. CDR1 SGHRS and CDR2 YFSETQ come from the germline V gene. CDR3 amino acids: CASSLVSGEDTQYF. For the CDR3, the DNA is TGCGCCAGCAGCTTGGTTAGCGGGGAAGATACGCAGTATTTT.

As DNA, the CDR3 is TGTGCCAGCAGCGTAGCACAGATGAACACTGAAGCTTTCTTT. As protein: CASSVAQMNTEAFF. V usage is TRBV9 and J usage is TRBJ1-1; no definite D call. The length of the CDR3 is 14 residues. The V gene lost 0 bases and the J gene lost 0 bases, with 6 bases spanning the gap. Germline CDR1 and CDR2: SGDLS and YYNGEE.

This clone was picked up one time. The rearrangement joins TRBV10-1 to TRBJ1-5; 8 nucleotides agree with TRBD1. The germline gives CDR1 WNHNN, CDR2 SYGVQD (reference sequence). J lost 2 bases, V lost 8 bases, and 11 bases had no gene match. CDR3 length equals 16 residues. The CDR3 reads CASLGQGYLRNQPQHF. For the CDR3, the DNA is TGCGCCAGCTTAGGACAGGGTTATTTACGCAATCAGCCCCAGCATTTT.

The chain's CDR3 is CATSDLAGADTQYF. The CDR3 region has the DNA TGTGCCACCAGTGATCTAGCGGGAGCAGATACGCAGTATTTT. The chain employs TRBV24-1 and TRBJ2-3, with 10 bases fitting TRBD2. Germline-derived CDR1 and CDR2 are KGHDR and SFDVKD. V dropped 3 bases and J dropped 4; count of bases not matched to a gene: 0. CDR3 length: 14 amino acids.

This clone has just one count. This sequence joins TRBV6-1 and TRBJ2-1, with 8 bases fitting TRBD1. Germline V gene sequence: CDR1 MNHNS, CDR2 SASEGT. J was trimmed by 5 bases and V by 1 base; bases with no gene match: 1. This CDR3 contains 14 residues. As DNA, the CDR3 is TGTGCCAGCAGTGAAGGACAGGGGCACAATGAGCAGTTCTTC. Its translation is CASSEGQGHNEQFF.

This clone has only a few counts. This chain links TRBV10-2 with TRBJ2-2; perhaps TRBD1 as D (5 bases). The CDR3 sequence is 14 residues long. Trimming pared 5 bases from V and 6 bases from J, leaving 13 bases between. Germline V gene sequence: CDR1 WSHSY, CDR2 SAAADI. The CDR3 is CASSQGSGAGELFF. The CDR3 nucleotides read TGCGCCAGCAGTCAGGGTAGTGGGGCCGGGGAGCTGTTTTTT.

The gene calls are TRBV5-1 and TRBJ2-5, with 7 bases identical to TRBD2. This CDR3 region has 16 residues. V lost 5 bases to trimming and J lost 5 bases; unmatched junction nucleotides: 15. Germline lookup yields CDR1 SGHRS and CDR2 YFSETQ. The CDR3 DNA reads as TGCGCCAGCAGTACGATTTGGGGGGAGGGCCAGGAGACCCAGTACTTC. Amino acids: CASSTIWGEGQETQYF.

This rearrangement joins TRBV4-3 to TRBJ1-2; 12 bases are a match to TRBD1. Germline CDR1 and CDR2: LGHNA and YSLEER. CDR3 length: 16 residues. V shed 1 base, J shed 5 bases, and the junction held 5 bases outside the gene matches. CDR3 bases: TGCGCCAGCAGCCAAGGGGGACAGGGGGCAGGATATGGCTACACCTTC. This codes for CASSQGGQGAGYGYTF.

Here the CDR3 reads CASSSGVTNEKLFF. The CDR3, as DNA: TGTGCCAGCAGCTCAGGGGTAACTAATGAAAAACTGTTTTTT. The rearrangement uses TRBV5-4 and TRBJ1-4; D is possibly TRBD1 (6 bases). Deletions cut 3 bases from V and 1 base from J, with 7 bases between. Germline V gene data show CDR1 as SGHNT and CDR2 as YYREEE (reference sequence). The CDR3 covers 14 residues.

The chain uses TRBV11-1 and TRBJ2-7, with D tentatively TRBD1 (6 bases). V gave up 0 bases and J gave up 1 base, with 10 bases separating them. The germline V gene has CDR1 SGHAT and CDR2 FQDESV (reference sequence). The CDR3 runs 15 residues. CDR3 DNA sequence: TGTGCCAGCAGCTTAGCCAGGGGCGGTTCCTACGAGCAGTACTTC. Translated, it gives CASSLARGGSYEQYF.

This clone was observed a single time. The J gene is TRBJ2-2, the V gene TRBV5-5, with 10 bases lining up with TRBD2. Germline lookup yields CDR1 SGHKS and CDR2 YYEKEE (reference sequence). This CDR3 is built from 14 residues. Trimming cost V 2 bases and J 7 bases; bases outside gene matches: 2. The CDR3 spells CASSLGLADGELFF. The CDR3 DNA follows: TGTGCCAGCAGCTTAGGACTAGCGGACGGGGAGCTGTTTTTT.